This TCR beta chain was captured by sequencing in a study of T cells in Graves' hyperthyroidism and ophthalmopathy. Overall study results and limits: Among clonotypes expanded in thyroid above 0.001, most were also found in blood.

This clonotype was seen a handful of times. The antigen is undetermined. Looked up from germline, CDR1 is SNHLY and CDR2 is FYNNEI. Deletions cut 6 bases from V and 2 bases from J, with 14 bases between. CDR3 length: 15 residues. TCR beta CDR3 sequences were amplified from RNA transcripts. The TCR CDR3 first-round RT-PCR relied on the HTBI primer set. TCRdb ran MiXCR on the multiplex PCR reads and lists one entry per CDR3 protein. Altogether around 700,000 distinct CDR3 sequences are present, roughly a third being singletons, with the ten largest covering roughly 30%. The sequencing sample was made of blood. The chain carries TRBV2 and TRBJ1-5, with D possibly TRBD1 on 5 matching bases. The clonotype originates from a woman in her thirties or forties with Graves' hyperthyroidism. The CDR3 is CASRPFRGGNQPQHF. The CDR3 DNA reads as TGTGCCAGCAGGCCGTTCCGGGGGGGCAATCAGCCCCAGCATTTT.